The 21 T cell receptor beta chains given below trace back to one sample, sequenced in a study of OX40 agonist ivuxolimab in advanced cancers. Only in-frame clones appear in the TCRdb table, and some are missing; sequencing was by immunoSEQ multiplex PCR. The repertoire holds 99,000 or so clones, with just under 95% as singletons. The specimen was CD4+ or CD8+ T cells sorted from blood, collected in a trial of the OX40 agonist ivuxolimab. These TCRs come from an adult with an advanced solid tumor such as melanoma, head and neck, liver or kidney cancer.

J is TRBJ2-3 and V is TRBV18; TRBD2 aligns across 11 bases. Trimming took 1 base from V and 0 from J; bases not matched to a gene: 3. In germline, CDR1 is KGHSH, CDR2 LQKENI. This CDR3 has 17 amino acids. The CDR3 sequence: CASSPRGTSGSTDTQYF. CDR3 nucleotide sequence: TGTGCCAGCTCACCACGCGGGACTAGCGGTAGCACAGATACGCAGTATTTT.

The chain couples TRBV28 to TRBJ1-2; D possibly corresponds to TRBD1 (6 bases). CDR1 is MDHEN, CDR2 SYDVKM, per germline. The V and J ends lost 5 bases and 9 bases respectively, with 22 bases between them. The CDR3 totals 15 residues. The CDR3 DNA reads as TGTGCCAGCAGTCCCCTAGACAGGTCGTTACTTAGCTACACCTTC. This encodes CASSPLDRSLLSYTF.

The rearrangement links TRBV7-2 to TRBJ2-3; 8 bases align to TRBD1. This CDR3 comprises 16 residues. Per germline, CDR1 SGHTA and CDR2 FQGNSA. J gave up 3 bases and V 2 bases, and 7 bases lay outside the gene matches. CDR3: CASSLSRDRFTDTQYF. DNA for the CDR3: TGTGCCAGCAGCTTATCGCGGGACAGGTTTACAGATACGCAGTATTTT.

The chain combines TRBV6-6 with TRBJ1-5; 7 bases are shared with TRBD1. This CDR3 is built from 14 residues. Germline V lookup: CDR1 MNHNY, CDR2 SVGAGI (reference sequence). After removal of 6 bases from V and 7 bases from J, the junction contained 9 bases not matched to a gene. The CDR3 loop is CASREGGAGQPQHF. CDR3 nucleotide sequence: TGTGCCAGCAGAGAAGGGGGCGCGGGGCAGCCCCAGCATTTT.

The gene calls are TRBV7-6 and TRBJ2-3; D may correspond to TRBD1 or TRBD2 (6 bases each). Looked up from germline, CDR1 is SGHVS and CDR2 is FNYEAQ. The CDR3 spans 16 residues. V lost 1 base and J lost 1, with 12 bases in between. The chain's CDR3 is CASSLVGGRGTDTQYF. CDR3 DNA sequence: TGTGCCAGCAGCTTAGTCGGGGGCCGGGGCACAGATACGCAGTATTTT. Together with reference TRBV7-6 and TRBJ2-3, the CDR3 gives the full variable domain: GAGVSQSPRYKVTKRGQDVALRCDPISGHVSLYWYRQALGQGPEFLTYFNYEAQQDKSGLPNDRFSAERPEGSISTLTIQRTEQRDSAMYRCASSLVGGRGTDTQYFGPGTRLTVL.

The genes are TRBV5-1 and TRBJ2-2, with D tentatively TRBD1 or TRBD2 (6 bases each). Germline-derived CDR1 and CDR2 are SGHRS and YFSETQ. With 6 bases removed from V and 7 bases from J, the gap between germline ends came to 16 bases. This CDR3 region has 14 residues. The CDR3 DNA follows: TGCGCCAGCATCTGGGGGGCCACCATCGGGGAGCTGTTTTTT. It codes for CASIWGATIGELFF.

The V gene is TRBV12-5, the J gene TRBJ2-3, with TRBD2 identical over 11 bases. Trimming removed 1 base from V and 8 bases from J; junction bases left unmatched: 17. This CDR3 comprises 19 residues. From germline, CDR1 is LGHNT and CDR2 FRNRAP. CDR3 in amino acids: CASGLATLAGGIKFRTQYF. DNA of the CDR3: TGTGCTAGTGGTTTGGCAACTTTAGCGGGGGGGATTAAGTTTCGTACGCAGTATTTT.

This chain links TRBV5-1 with TRBJ2-7; D ambiguous. The germline gives CDR1 SGHRS, CDR2 YFSETQ. The CDR3 has 13 amino acids. V lost 0 bases and J 7 bases, leaving 11 bases between the germline ends. This CDR3 reads CASSLVATKEQYF. The CDR3 DNA reads TGCGCCAGCAGCTTGGTGGCGACCAAGGAGCAGTACTTC.

The genes are TRBV7-2 and TRBJ1-1; maybe TRBD1 (5 bases). With 5 bases removed from V and 1 base from J, the gap between germline ends came to 14 bases. The CDR3 sequence is 15 residues long. Germline V lookup: CDR1 SGHTA, CDR2 FQGNSA. CDR3 region: CASSLGAGTNTEAFF. CDR3 coding DNA: TGTGCCAGCAGCCTAGGGGCAGGGACGAACACTGAAGCTTTCTTT.

In its sample, this clone was seen once. The chain is built from TRBV6-1 and TRBJ2-7; D is ambiguous. The CDR3 totals 15 residues. Germline CDR1 and CDR2: MNHNS and SASEGT. Deletions cut 2 bases from V and 6 bases from J, with 17 bases between. DNA for the CDR3: TGTGCCAGCAGTGAACCGCCCCCTAGTTCACGCGAGCAGTACGTC. Translated, it gives CASSEPPPSSREQYV.

V usage is TRBV28 and J usage is TRBJ1-5, with D uncertain. Germline V gives CDR1 MDHEN, CDR2 SYDVKM. V lost 7 bases to trimming and J lost 7 bases, with 11 bases between them. This CDR3 contains 12 residues. Here the CDR3 DNA reads TGTGCCAGCACTGGTCCTGCCCAGCCCCAGCATTTT. This sequence encodes CASTGPAQPQHF.

The chain uses TRBV14 and TRBJ2-6, with TRBD2 identical over 7 bases. The CDR3 covers 18 residues. V shed 1 base and J 0 bases; nucleotides not matched to a gene: 6. The germline gives CDR1 SGHDN, CDR2 FVKESK. The CDR3 protein is CASSQGASGFSGANVLTF. The CDR3 DNA sequence: TGTGCCAGCAGCCAAGGGGCTAGCGGTTTCTCTGGGGCCAACGTCCTGACTTTC.

The rearrangement joins TRBV4-1 to TRBJ1-4; no firm D call. Trimming took 1 base from V and 0 from J, leaving 6 bases between them. Germline values: CDR1 MGHRA, CDR2 YSYEKL. CDR3 length: 15 amino acids. The CDR3 spells CASSQGLATNEKLFF. CDR3 nucleotide sequence: TGCGCCAGCAGCCAAGGTCTTGCAACTAATGAAAAACTGTTTTTT.

The chain combines TRBV30 with TRBJ2-1; TRBD1 matches at 7 bases. CDR3 size: 12 residues. The trim removed 6 bases at V and 3 bases at J, leaving 2 bases unmatched. Germline CDR1 and CDR2: GTSNPN and SVGIG (reference sequence). The CDR3 spells CACRQGYNEQFF. CDR3 DNA: TGTGCCTGTCGACAGGGCTACAATGAGCAGTTCTTC.

V and J are TRBV6-5 and TRBJ1-3; D unclear. Germline V gives CDR1 MNHEY, CDR2 SVGAGI. This CDR3 spans 13 amino acids. Between the trimmed V and J ends, which lost 4 bases and 2 bases, there was a span of 6 bases. DNA for the CDR3: TGTGCCAGCAGTTTCGGGGCTGGAAACACCATATATTTT. This gives the protein CASSFGAGNTIYF.

As DNA, the CDR3 is TGTGCCACCAGCAGAGATTTAGCGGGTCAGCCCCAGCATTTT. Translated, it gives CATSRDLAGQPQHF. V is TRBV15 and J is TRBJ1-5, with D uncertain. This CDR3 has 14 amino acids. With 0 bases removed from V and 6 bases from J, the gap between germline ends came to 9 bases. Per the germline V gene, CDR1 is LNHNV and CDR2 is YYDKDF (reference sequence).

The chain combines TRBV6-4 with TRBJ2-1, with D unresolved. Trimming took 2 bases from V and 0 from J, leaving 8 bases between them. The CDR3 totals 15 residues. The germline V gene has CDR1 MRHNA and CDR2 SNTAGT. DNA for the CDR3: TGTGCCAGCAGTGACACGGACGGCTCCTACAATGAGCAGTTCTTC. As protein: CASSDTDGSYNEQFF.

In DNA form, the CDR3 reads TGTGCCAGCTCACCCGACAGGGGATACACTGAAGCTTTCTTT. The encoded protein is CASSPDRGYTEAFF. The rearrangement links TRBV18 to TRBJ1-1, with 8 bases matching TRBD1. Germline V gives CDR1 KGHSH, CDR2 LQKENI. This CDR3 is 14 amino acids long. V dropped 3 bases and J dropped 3; count of bases not matched to a gene: 3.

This chain connects TRBV4-1 to TRBJ2-3; TRBD2 aligns across 8 bases. CDR1 and CDR2 (germline): MGHRA, YSYEKL. The J segment lost 6 bases and the V segment lost 3 bases, leaving 8 bases of the junction unmatched. This CDR3 is 15 amino acids long. CDR3 DNA: TGCGCCAGCAGCCAGGAACCCCGGGGGGGGGATACGCAGTATTTT. Translating it yields CASSQEPRGGDTQYF.

This chain links TRBV28 with TRBJ2-5, with 11 nucleotides matching TRBD2. CDR3 length: 15 residues. Germline V gene data show CDR1 as MDHEN and CDR2 as SYDVKM. Germline trimming cut 2 bases from V and 5 bases from J; bases unmatched to any gene: 4. This CDR3 is CASSLIAGGAETQYF. The CDR3, as DNA: TGTGCCAGCAGTTTAATAGCGGGGGGGGCGGAGACCCAGTACTTC.

CDR3 protein: CASSSRSSGTDTQYF. The CDR3 nucleotides are TGTGCCAGCAGCTCCAGGAGTTCTGGCACAGATACGCAGTATTTT. V and J are TRBV9 and TRBJ2-3; unclear D gene. Germline values: CDR1 SGDLS, CDR2 YYNGEE. Trimming removed 4 bases at V and 1 base at J, with 13 bases between. This CDR3 region has 15 residues.